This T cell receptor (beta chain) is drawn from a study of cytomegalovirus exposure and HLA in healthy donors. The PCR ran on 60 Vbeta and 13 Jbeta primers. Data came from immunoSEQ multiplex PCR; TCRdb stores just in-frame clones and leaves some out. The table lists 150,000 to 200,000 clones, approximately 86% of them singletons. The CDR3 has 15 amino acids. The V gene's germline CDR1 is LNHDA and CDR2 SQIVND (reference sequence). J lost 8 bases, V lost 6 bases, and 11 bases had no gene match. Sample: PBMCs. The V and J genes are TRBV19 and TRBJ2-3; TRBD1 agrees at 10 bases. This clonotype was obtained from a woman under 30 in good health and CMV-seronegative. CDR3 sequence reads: CASSPGTGARGTQYF. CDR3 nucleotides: TGTGCCAGTAGCCCCGGGACAGGGGCCCGGGGTACGCAGTATTTT.